This T cell receptor beta chain was captured in a study of T cell clones after liver transplantation. The overall study: Liver transplant recipients had immunosuppression withdrawal attempted within 2 years. A pre-transplant mixed lymphocyte reaction with TCRbeta sequencing defined graft-donor-reactive clones followed in post-transplant blood. Study results and caveats: The donor-reactive repertoire was only partly measurable in a couple of subjects, lacking donor cells.

Only in-frame clones appear in the TCRdb table, and some are missing; sequencing was by immunoSEQ multiplex PCR. This table holds over 100,000 clones, 75% to 85% found once. Remarks on this clone: Antigen specificity is unknown.

The junction had 12 bases not matched to a gene; V was cut back by 3 bases and J by 7 bases. This CDR3 has 17 amino acids. The V gene's germline CDR1 is KGHSH and CDR2 LQKENI. The origin of this receptor is a human donor who received a liver transplant. Sequencing was performed on CD4+ T cells from blood, taken before liver transplant. The chain employs TRBV18 and TRBJ2-2; 9 bases agree with TRBD2. CDR3 residues: CASSPPSASGAHGELFF. CDR3 nucleotides: TGTGCCAGCTCACCCCCCTCGGCTAGCGGGGCCCACGGGGAGCTGTTTTTT.